Reported below is one T cell receptor beta chain. The sample comes from a study of T cells in narcolepsy. Germline V gene data show CDR1 as KGHSH and CDR2 as LQKENI. V lost 4 bases and J lost 4, with 19 bases in between. This CDR3 spans 16 amino acids. Sequencing used immunoSEQ multiplex PCR; TCRdb keeps in-frame clones, though not all of them. The sample records tens of thousands of clones, approximately 82% being singletons. The J gene is TRBJ1-1, the V gene TRBV18, with a tentative D call TRBD1 (6 bases). This clonotype was obtained from a human donor with narcolepsy. Sequenced sample: CD45RA- memory CD4+ T cells from PBMCs. CDR3 residues: CASSQRAGGSLTEAFF. The CDR3 DNA sequence: TGTGCCAGCTCACAGAGGGCGGGGGGCTCGCTCACTGAAGCTTTCTTT.